The clone carrying this TCR beta chain has just a few counts. Its matching antigen is unknown. Germline loops: CDR1 MNHEY, CDR2 SVGEGT. V lost 0 bases and J lost 8, with 11 bases in between. The CDR3 has 14 amino acids. From the 5' RACE reads, TCRdb called clonotypes with MiXCR, one entry per CDR3 protein. The sample has some 310,000 distinct CDR3 sequences; 20% are singletons. This sample was taken from a study of T-cell memory formation after mild COVID-19. General study points: The study detected some responding clones in pre-infection memory, suggesting cross-reactive memory joined. Contracting clones from day 15 to 85 had balanced CD4/CD8; later expanders favoured CD4+.

The chain has TRBV6-2 or TRBV6-3 and TRBJ2-1; no definite D call. Specimen: PBMCs or a T cell subset sorted from them (not recorded which). The receptor's source is a man in his late teens or twenties who had mild COVID-19 (a few samples of this study predate the infection). Cell type and time point are not known. This CDR3 is CASSYSTRIDEQFF. The CDR3 nucleotides read TGTGCCAGCAGTTACTCGACCAGGATCGATGAGCAGTTCTTC.